Each of the 5 T cell receptor beta chains below was sequenced from the same sample in a study of T cell clones after liver transplantation. This table comes from immunoSEQ multiplex PCR, and its TCRdb copy is limited to in-frame clones, with some not included. The repertoire includes 68,000 or so clones, about 92% of them detected once, and 0.8% to 1% sits in the top ten. Here the sequenced sample was CD4+ T cells from blood, taken less than 27 months after liver transplant. These receptors came from a human patient who received a liver transplant. Some T cells could come from the graft donor.

In DNA form, the CDR3 reads TGTGCCAGCAGTTTGGACGGGAACACTGAAGCTTTCTTT. Translated, it gives CASSLDGNTEAFF. This chain joins TRBV2 and TRBJ1-1; the D is unclear. Germline V CDR1 and CDR2: SNHLY, FYNNEI. V lost 5 bases and J 1 base, leaving 8 bases between the germline ends. The CDR3 has 13 residues. Together with reference TRBV2 and TRBJ1-1, the CDR3 gives the full variable domain: EPEVTQTPSHQVTQMGQEVILRCVPISNHLYFYWYRQILGQKVEFLVSFYNNEISEKSEIFDDQFSVERPDGSNFTLKIRSTKLEDSAMYFCASSLDGNTEAFFGQGTRLTVV.

This clone has only one observation. The rearrangement joins TRBV5-1 to TRBJ2-7, with TRBD2 matching over 11 bases. V shed 4 bases, J shed 6 bases, and the junction held 3 bases outside the gene matches. Per the germline V gene, CDR1 is SGHRS and CDR2 is YFSETQ. There are 13 residues in the CDR3. The CDR3 DNA is TGCGCCAGCAGCGAGGGGACTAGCGGCGAGCAGTACTTC. As protein: CASSEGTSGEQYF.

V and J are TRBV11-2 and TRBJ1-2; D not resolved. This CDR3 spans 12 amino acids. The germline V and J ends were trimmed by 5 bases and 7 bases, with 11 bases remaining between them. Germline CDR1 SGHAT, CDR2 FQNNGV. CDR3 region: CASSRQKAGYTF. CDR3 DNA sequence: TGTGCCAGCAGCCGCCAGAAGGCTGGCTACACCTTC.

The chain couples TRBV2 to TRBJ2-5, with TRBD2 matching 12 bases. Per the germline V gene, CDR1 is SNHLY and CDR2 is FYNNEI. The CDR3 spans 15 residues. Losses at the gene ends were 5 bases for V and 4 bases for J; bases not matched to a gene: 5. In DNA, the CDR3 is TGTGCCAGCAGTCCCGGACTAGCGGGAATAGAGACCCAGTACTTC. Its translation is CASSPGLAGIETQYF.

This chain connects TRBV11-3 to TRBJ2-7, with D unclear. Germline assignment: CDR1 SGHNT and CDR2 YENEEA. The CDR3 is made up of 13 amino acids. V was shortened by 0 bases and J by 4 bases, with 7 bases between the two germline ends. CDR3 sequence reads: CASSLDREYEQYF. The CDR3 nucleotides are TGTGCCAGCAGCTTAGATAGAGAGTACGAGCAGTACTTC.